The 19 T cell receptor beta chains below were found in one sample sequenced in a study of blood T cell repertoires in COVID-19. Sequenced by immunoSEQ multiplex PCR; TCRdb stores in-frame clones only, minus some. The repertoire holds about 260,000 clones, with roughly 90% as singletons. The sample consisted of PBMCs or T cells enriched from blood (not recorded which). The receptors derive from a middle-aged man who had been exposed to COVID-19.

The CDR3 here is CASSPQTGFGYTF. DNA of the CDR3: TGTGCCAGCAGTCCGCAGACAGGGTTTGGCTACACCTTC. The rearrangement uses TRBV12-3 or TRBV12-4 and TRBJ1-2; 7 bases agree with TRBD1. This CDR3 spans 13 amino acids. Trimming cost V 5 bases and J 7 bases; bases outside gene matches: 7.

The rearrangement links TRBV5-1 to TRBJ1-2; D uncertain. Germline loops: CDR1 SGHRS, CDR2 YFSETQ. V was trimmed by 2 bases and J by 8 bases, leaving 19 bases between them. CDR3 length equals 15 residues. DNA for the CDR3: TGCGCCAGCAGCTTTGCCGTGGTAGTCGCAGGCGGCTACACCTTC. Protein product: CASSFAVVVAGGYTF.

V gene TRBV7-9 combines with J gene TRBJ1-4; 7 bases are shared with TRBD1. Trimming cost V 1 base and J 2 bases; bases outside gene matches: 10. Germline lookup yields CDR1 SEHNR and CDR2 FQNEAQ (reference sequence). This CDR3 is 18 amino acids long. CDR3 protein: CASSLGGQLIETNEKLFF. For the CDR3, the DNA is TGTGCCAGCAGCTTAGGGGGACAGCTAATTGAGACTAATGAAAAACTGTTTTTT.

This clone turned up a few times. The rearrangement links TRBV9 to TRBJ2-1; 11 bases match TRBD2. Germline CDR1 is SGDLS and CDR2 is YYNGEE. The CDR3 runs 13 residues. V shed 4 bases, J shed 12 bases, and the junction held 6 bases outside the gene matches. The CDR3 DNA reads as TGTGCCAGCAGCCGACGGACTAGCGGGTCGCAGTTCTTC. It specifies CASSRRTSGSQFF.

This chain links TRBV18 with TRBJ2-7; 12 bases match TRBD1. With V trimmed by 6 bases and J by 5 bases, 5 bases remained unmatched. The CDR3 loop spans 14 amino acids. Germline V gene data show CDR1 as KGHSH and CDR2 as LQKENI. The CDR3 spells CASSSGTGGDEQYF. The CDR3 bases are TGTGCCAGCTCCTCCGGGACAGGGGGCGACGAGCAGTACTTC.

The CDR3 loop reads CASTLGAATNEKLFF. In nucleotides, the CDR3 is TGTGCCAGTACCCTGGGGGCAGCAACTAATGAAAAACTGTTTTTT. The rearrangement links TRBV19 to TRBJ1-4, with a possible D match to TRBD1 (6 bases). The CDR3 extends over 15 amino acids. V dropped 7 bases and J dropped 0 bases, with 12 bases sitting between them. The germline gives CDR1 LNHDA, CDR2 SQIVND (reference sequence).

The chain is built from TRBV19 and TRBJ1-5; D is undetermined. CDR3 length: 15 amino acids. V lost 1 base and J lost 0, with 7 bases in between. The germline V gene encodes CDR1 LNHDA and CDR2 SQIVND (reference sequence). The CDR3 region has the DNA TGTGCCAGTAGTATAGGTCAGTATAGCAATCAGCCCCAGCATTTT. Translated: CASSIGQYSNQPQHF.

The chain has TRBV5-1 and TRBJ1-1; D uncertain. Looked up from germline, CDR1 is SGHRS and CDR2 is YFSETQ. The CDR3 has 13 amino acids. The V end lost 2 bases, the J end lost 1 base, and 6 bases lay between the germline ends. The CDR3 nucleotides read TGCGCCAGCAGCTTCTACCGGAACACTGAAGCTTTCTTT. Translation: CASSFYRNTEAFF. Variable domain in full (rest from reference TRBV5-1 and TRBJ1-1): KAGVTQTPRYLIKTRGQQVTLSCSPISGHRSVSWYQQTPGQGLQFLFEYFSETQRNKGNFPGRFSGRQFSNSRSEMNVSTLELGDSALYLCASSFYRNTEAFFGQGTRLTVV.

The rearrangement links TRBV19 to TRBJ1-3, with D maybe TRBD1 (5 bases). The CDR3 has 18 amino acids. Germline-derived CDR1 and CDR2 are LNHDA and SQIVND (reference sequence). V dropped 5 bases and J dropped 0 bases, with 20 bases sitting between them. CDR3 nucleotides: TGTGCCAGTAGTTTATACCGGGACTCAGAGAGCTCTGGAAACACCATATATTTT. It encodes CASSLYRDSESSGNTIYF.

This clone was counted once. The gene calls are TRBV3-1 (or the pseudogene TRBV3-2) and TRBJ1-2; no definite D call. CDR1 LGHDT and CDR2 YNNKEL come from the germline V gene (reference sequence). V was pared by 1 base and J by 4 bases, with 10 bases between. The CDR3 loop spans 14 amino acids. In DNA form, the CDR3 reads TGTGCCAGCAGCCAAGGGAGTGCCCCCTATGGCTACACCTTC. Protein: CASSQGSAPYGYTF.

The CDR3 here is CASSKVSDSGIMETQYF. In DNA, the CDR3 is TGTGCCAGCAGCAAAGTTTCGGATAGCGGGATTATGGAGACCCAGTACTTC. The chain has TRBV21-1 and TRBJ2-5; the table's D call, TRBD2, has no DNA check behind it. TRBV21-1 is deemed a pseudogene. The CDR3 consists of 17 residues.

V gene TRBV19 combines with J gene TRBJ1-5, with 9 bases fitting TRBD1. This CDR3 has 15 residues. Trimming took 4 bases from V and 4 from J; bases not matched to a gene: 5. The germline gives CDR1 LNHDA, CDR2 SQIVND (reference sequence). The CDR3 is CASSTQGARNQPQHF. DNA of the CDR3: TGTGCCAGTAGTACACAGGGGGCGCGTAATCAGCCCCAGCATTTT.

The V call is TRBV3-1 (or the pseudogene TRBV3-2), the J call TRBJ2-7; D gene unclear. Trimming left V 8 bases short and J 3 bases short, with 11 bases between. The CDR3 is made up of 12 amino acids. CDR1 and CDR2 from the germline V gene are LGHDT and YNNKEL (reference sequence). The CDR3 coding sequence is TGTGCCAGCCTTTTGGCAAGCTACGAGCAGTACTTC. Amino acids: CASLLASYEQYF.

The V and J genes are TRBV24-1 and TRBJ2-2; D gene uncertain. The V end was cut by 5 bases, the J end by 3 bases, with 9 bases between. Germline V lookup: CDR1 KGHDR, CDR2 SFDVKD. The CDR3 loop spans 14 amino acids. CDR3 in DNA: TGTGCCACCAGTGGGTCCGGGTACACCGGGGAGCTGTTTTTT. It codes for CATSGSGYTGELFF.

The J gene is TRBJ2-7, the V gene TRBV28; the D gene is possibly TRBD2 (7 bases). Germline V CDR1 and CDR2: MDHEN, SYDVKM. V lost 5 bases and J lost 3, with 14 bases in between. The CDR3 covers 14 residues. The CDR3 loop reads CASSIAGAIYEQYF. In nucleotides, the CDR3 is TGTGCCAGCAGTATTGCGGGGGCAATCTACGAGCAGTACTTC.

The chain recombines TRBV5-1 with TRBJ2-7; 9 nucleotides line up with TRBD1. CDR1 SGHRS and CDR2 YFSETQ come from the germline V gene. The CDR3 spans 15 residues. The trim removed 4 bases at V and 1 base at J, leaving 6 bases unmatched. CDR3 sequence: CASSVTGTGSYEQYF. The DNA for the CDR3 is TGCGCCAGCAGCGTAACCGGGACAGGGTCCTACGAGCAGTACTTC.

This chain connects TRBV28 to TRBJ2-7, with 9 nucleotides matching TRBD2. With V trimmed by 3 bases and J by 4 bases, 7 bases remained unmatched. This CDR3 is 15 amino acids long. The V gene's germline CDR1 is MDHEN and CDR2 SYDVKM. CDR3 nucleotides: TGTGCCAGCAGTTTCCCAGGGACTAGCTTATACGAGCAGTACTTC. Its translation is CASSFPGTSLYEQYF.

This chain links TRBV15 with TRBJ2-7; D call uncertain. V lost 3 bases and J lost 6, with 6 bases in between. Per germline, CDR1 LNHNV and CDR2 YYDKDF (reference sequence). CDR3 length equals 11 residues. The CDR3 nucleotides are TGTGCCACCAGCAGGGGCCGCGAGCAGTACTTC. Translation: CATSRGREQYF.

The chain has TRBV28 and TRBJ1-1; 8 nucleotides match TRBD1. Unmatched junction bases numbered 8, after V lost 6 bases and J lost 5 bases. This CDR3 is 14 amino acids long. Germline CDR1 MDHEN, CDR2 SYDVKM. CDR3 loop: CASRIRGRGTEAFF. The CDR3 coding sequence is TGTGCCAGCAGGATCAGGGGGCGAGGGACTGAAGCTTTCTTT.